Below, one T cell receptor beta chain is given with its context. The antigen it recognizes is unknown. The CDR3 is cut off 3 residues early in the read; its end comes from the germline J gene. The germline V gene sets CDR1 to SQVTM and CDR2 to ANQGSEA. The CDR3 contains 11 residues, cysteine and phenylalanine counted. The DNA has 24 bases, all within the CDR3, and is read from base 1. The sample is drawn from a study of T cells in women clearing cervical HPV infection (dated by TCRdb to between 2017 and 2018). Background on the whole study: The cases were some 27 women with histologically confirmed HPV16-related CIN3 or worse, and 2 of these cases were invasive cancers. The roughly 25 controls were women who cleared a single incident HPV16 infection within 12 months without developing precancer or cancer. Blood from cases was collected at the visit where the lesion was first found, while blood from controls was collected once the infection could no longer be detected. For cases, a median interval of 149 days, with an interquartile range of 90 to 200 days, was observed between lesion detection and blood sampling. HLA typing was available for only a few women, so HLA type could not be excluded as a confounder. An exploratory proof-of-principle case-control study, nested within the Guanacaste HPV Natural History Study in Costa Rica, was conducted to compare TCR repertoires across cervical HPV16 outcomes. Cases and controls were matched on age within five years and on year of sample collection. Cases had a median age of roughly 36 years and controls had a median age of about 41, with no significant differences in baseline characteristics. In the parent cohort, 9,500 to 13,000 women aged 18 or older were enrolled in Guanacaste, Costa Rica, during about 1993 to 1995 and then followed for less than 8 years. Five blinded duplicates per group were added as quality controls, so that roughly 60 samples were obtained: some 50 participants and around 10 replicates. Here is what the overall study found, with its caveats: Cases had lower TRBV6-7 relative abundance than controls (about 0.1% versus 0.15%; Bonferroni P = 0.0008). The cross-sectional design could not show whether associations preceded infection or resulted from it; effector/memory subsets and HPV-specific T cells were not isolated. TCR repertoire richness was significantly higher in CIN3+ cases than in controls across sequencing depths, while evenness did not differ. T-cell numbers per sample were unknown, so richness differences could reflect varying T-cell content rather than repertoire biology. Random forest classifiers combining richness and V gene abundances distinguished cases from controls with an estimated AUC of around 0.79.

TCR beta CDR3 regions were amplified by multiplex PCR using the immunoSEQ assay from an average of about 1,200 ng genomic DNA per sample. The assay corrected primer bias using a complete synthetic TCR repertoire to establish an amplification baseline. The amplicons were sequenced using the Illumina platform. The study's own analysis went as follows. Sequences were error-corrected by clustering with frequency ratios and a modified nearest-neighbor algorithm and were then analyzed in the immunoSEQ Analyzer with IMGT gene definitions. At each rarefaction depth, TCR richness and evenness were averaged across 20 rarefaction repeats, and samples with fewer sequences than that depth were excluded. Wilcoxon rank sum tests with FDR correction were used to compare relative abundances of V, D and J genes between the groups. For the blinded duplicates, the intraclass correlation was around 95% for TCR richness and averaged roughly 75% across roughly 72 gene segments. TCRdb obtained this table from immuneACCESS and retained in-frame rearrangements with V and J assigned. These tables miss some clones; where compared with another copy, unresolved V genes account for less than half of the shortfall, and the remainder is unexplained. V, J and clone size derive from that table, while D and trimming were established from the DNA sequence. The table for this sample lists around 16,000 clones. The biggest ten clones account for around 6.7% of the sample.

Every participant had a single incident cervical HPV16 infection, and prevalent HPV16 infections were excluded. Cervical HPV DNA was detected by MY09/MY11 PCR and genotyped by dot-blot hybridization. Approximately 15 mL of heparinized blood were centrifuged, and the buffy coat was aliquoted, frozen at -30°C, then stored at -80°C. QIAGEN kits were used to extract genomic DNA from buffy coat specimens. The sample comprised blood buffy coat. The receptor was derived from a woman between 18 and 75 years old with a cervical HPV16 infection that either progressed to CIN3+ or cleared (not recorded which). The rearranged segments are TRBV29-1 and TRBJ1-1, with the D gene not confidently named. The CDR3 protein: CSVHLGSGAFF. The CDR3 bases that were read are TGCAGCGTCCATTTGGGAAGCGGA.